The source of this TCR beta chain is a study of blood T cells in healthy people across ages. Study as a whole: Capture via template switching afforded approximately one barcoded beta molecule per two T cells. Points from the study as a whole: What prevented conclusive comparison of naive and antigen-experienced cells was that PBMCs were unsorted.

Germline V gene lookup returns CDR1 MGHRA and CDR2 YSYEKL. V dropped 5 bases and J dropped 2 bases, with 16 bases sitting between them. The CDR3 has 15 amino acids. As to this clonotype: No antigen is known for it.

The use of a sample-barcoded 5' primer and a J-beta primer mix characterized a second PCR of roughly 6 to 11 cycles. Paired-end reads containing CDR3 totaled no fewer than 2.5 million for each sample. TCRdb re-called the 5' RACE reads through MiXCR, storing one row per CDR3 protein. Among under 1 million distinct CDR3 sequences, under 45% were seen once, and the ten largest hold about 21%. The sequencing input was blood. This receptor was identified in a man aged 55 to 69 in good health. This chain joins TRBV4-1 and TRBJ2-7; tentative D call: TRBD1 (7 bases). CDR3 sequence (DNA): TGCGCCAGCAGCGAAGCCTCAGGGGGGCCCTACGAGCAGTACTTC. Translated: CASSEASGGPYEQYF.